This TCR beta chain is from a study of blood T cells in healthy people across ages. This clonotype was counted many times. Its antigen is unidentified. Germline CDR1 is SGHVS and CDR2 is FQNEAQ. J was trimmed by 4 bases and V by 5 bases; bases with no gene match: 14. CDR3 size: 17 residues. Each donor supplied 8 to 10 milliliters of peripheral blood. Findings and caveats of the study: Unknown CMV status may confound age-related changes in expanded clones.

A second roughly 6 to 12 cycle PCR used barcoded and J-beta primers. One entry per CDR3 protein results from TCRdb running MiXCR on the 5' RACE reads. The sample includes hundreds of thousands of distinct CDR3 sequences, about a third of them seen just once. Specimen: blood. The clonotype comes from an elderly woman in good health. V gene TRBV7-8 combines with J gene TRBJ2-3; 8 nucleotides line up with TRBD1. CDR3 bases: TGTGCCAGCAGCAACCACCCCGGGACAGGAGGGGCAGATACGCAGTATTTT. Translation: CASSNHPGTGGADTQYF.